Presented here are 21 T cell receptor beta chains from one specimen sequenced in a study of T cells in Graves' hyperthyroidism and ophthalmopathy. Authors of the study amplified TCR beta CDR3 regions from RNA transcripts. The HTBI primer set served for first-round RT-PCR of the TCR CDR3. MiXCR was run by TCRdb on the multiplex PCR reads, yielding one entry per CDR3 protein. The table lists just under 750,000 distinct CDR3 sequences, under 45% of them singletons. What was sequenced was blood. These receptors came from a middle-aged woman with Graves' hyperthyroidism.

Only a few counts were recorded for this clonotype. The V gene is TRBV29-1, the J gene TRBJ2-3, with 8 nucleotides matching TRBD1. V dropped 3 bases and J dropped 9; count of bases not matched to a gene: 2. This CDR3 has 11 amino acids. CDR1 and CDR2 (germline): SQVTM, ANQGSEA. The CDR3 loop reads CSVERQGTQYF. The CDR3 DNA follows: TGCAGCGTTGAGCGACAGGGGACGCAGTATTTT.

This clonotype was recorded many times. The rearrangement joins TRBV29-1 to TRBJ2-5, with unresolved D. There are 12 residues in the CDR3. The V gene's germline CDR1 is SQVTM and CDR2 ANQGSEA. V was cut by 3 bases and J by 3 bases, with 8 bases left in between. Here the CDR3 DNA reads TGCAGCGTTGAGTCAGACAAAGAGACCCAGTACTTC. Encoded protein: CSVESDKETQYF.

The V gene is TRBV7-2, the J gene TRBJ2-5; tentatively, D is TRBD2 (5 bases). Germline V gives CDR1 SGHTA, CDR2 FQGNSA. This CDR3 spans 14 amino acids. The ends were cut back, 8 bases at V and 5 bases at J, with 18 bases in the middle. CDR3 loop: CASSPYGGLETQYF. The CDR3 coding sequence is TGTGCCAGCTCACCATACGGAGGCCTTGAGACCCAGTACTTC. Using reference TRBV7-2 and TRBJ2-5 for the parts outside the CDR3, the full variable domain is GAGVSQSPSNKVTEKGKDVELRCDPISGHTALYWYRQSLGQGLEFLIYFQGNSAPDKSGLPSDRFSAERTGGSVSTLTIQRTQQEDSAVYLCASSPYGGLETQYFGPGTRLLVL.

The chain recombines TRBV5-6 with TRBJ1-2, with D possibly being TRBD1 (5 bases). The germline V gene has CDR1 SGHDT and CDR2 YYEEEE. The CDR3 sequence is 13 residues long. V was pared by 4 bases and J by 8 bases, with 15 bases between. CDR3 region: CASSEGWNEGYTF. The CDR3 DNA sequence: TGTGCCAGCAGCGAGGGGTGGAACGAGGGCTACACCTTC.

The J gene is TRBJ1-1, the V gene TRBV4-1; D might be TRBD1 (5 bases). Trimming removed 4 bases from V and 3 bases from J, with 15 bases in between. Germline V gives CDR1 MGHRA, CDR2 YSYEKL. This CDR3 region has 15 residues. CDR3 in DNA: TGCGCCAGCAGCCGGAACCAACAGGACTACACTGAAGCTTTCTTT. Protein product: CASSRNQQDYTEAFF.

The sample holds many counts of this clonotype. The rearrangement uses TRBV6-2 or TRBV6-3 and TRBJ1-1; weak D call: TRBD1 (6 bases). The CDR3 loop spans 13 amino acids. Germline V gene sequence: CDR1 MNHEY, CDR2 SVGEGT. Trimming removed 6 bases at V and 3 bases at J, with 11 bases between. DNA of the CDR3: TGTGCCAGCAGGGAGGACAGTTACACTGAAGCTTTCTTT. The encoded protein is CASREDSYTEAFF.

This clonotype was recorded at least ten times. V is TRBV10-1 and J is TRBJ1-2, with TRBD1 matching 9 bases. J was trimmed by 6 bases and V by 6 bases; bases with no gene match: 11. Germline CDR1 and CDR2: WNHNN and SYGVQD (reference sequence). The CDR3 has 15 amino acids. Written as DNA, the CDR3 is TGCGCCAGCAGGGGCCAGGACAGGGGTCAAGATGGCTACACCTTC. Its protein product is CASRGQDRGQDGYTF.

The rearrangement links TRBV7-6 to TRBJ2-7, with D maybe TRBD2 (5 bases). This CDR3 is 18 amino acids long. V lost 5 bases to trimming and J lost 1 base, with 24 bases between them. CDR1 SGHVS and CDR2 FNYEAQ come from the germline V gene. CDR3 amino acids: CASSPTSGQAGLSYEQYF. CDR3 in DNA: TGTGCCAGCAGCCCCACCTCTGGGCAGGCGGGTTTGTCCTACGAGCAGTACTTC.

This clonotype turned up a few times. The chain employs TRBV4-3 and TRBJ2-7; the match to TRBD1 covers 8 bases. CDR3 length equals 15 residues. V was pared by 0 bases and J by 6 bases, with 7 bases of the junction left unmatched. The V gene's germline CDR1 is LGHNA and CDR2 YSLEER. The CDR3 bases are TGCGCCAGCAGCCAAGACAGGGGGCTTCTGGGCGAGCAGTACTTC. Translating it yields CASSQDRGLLGEQYF.

This clonotype occurred many times. This chain links TRBV20-1 with TRBJ2-5, with D perhaps assigned TRBD1 or TRBD2 (5 bases each). Between the trimmed V and J ends, which lost 1 base and 5 bases, there was a span of 11 bases. The germline CDR1 and CDR2 sequences are DFQATT and SNEGSKA (reference sequence). This CDR3 has 13 amino acids. CDR3 loop: CSARGWDPETQYF. CDR3 coding DNA: TGCAGTGCTAGAGGATGGGACCCGGAGACCCAGTACTTC.

This clonotype was seen a single time. The chain combines TRBV7-9 with TRBJ1-2, with 8 bases that match TRBD1. The ends lost 6 bases at V and 0 bases at J; junction bases unmatched: 27. The germline CDR1 and CDR2 sequences are SEHNR and FQNEAQ (reference sequence). The CDR3 consists of 22 residues. CDR3 nucleotides: TGTGCCAGCAGGGGGGCCCGGGACAGGATTTTATTGGGCAGGCCTGCTAACTATGGCTACACCTTC. Its protein product is CASRGARDRILLGRPANYGYTF.

Ten or more counts support this clonotype. One end of the junction is discordant with germline, which a read error may explain. The chain recombines TRBV12-3 or TRBV12-4 with TRBJ1-1; 11 bases fit TRBD1. The CDR3 extends over 13 amino acids. The CDR3 region has the DNA TGTGCCAGCAGCTTAGGACAGGGGGCAGAAGCTTTCTTT. Amino acid sequence: CASSLGQGAEAFF.

This clonotype was recorded many times. This rearrangement joins TRBV10-3 to TRBJ2-7; D is possibly TRBD1 (5 bases). The CDR3 runs 15 residues. Germline V CDR1 and CDR2: ENHRY, SYGVKD. V lost 2 bases to trimming and J lost 6 bases, with 17 bases between them. For the CDR3, the DNA is TGTGCCATCAGTGAGAGTAACCAGGGAATAGGCGAGCAGTACTTC. Amino acids: CAISESNQGIGEQYF.

This clonotype was observed a few times. The CDR3 DNA reads TGTGCCAGCAGTACCGACAGGGGGCAGAACACTGAAGCTTTCTTT. Translated, it gives CASSTDRGQNTEAFF. V is TRBV6-5 and J is TRBJ1-1; the match to TRBD1 covers 10 bases. The CDR3 contains 15 residues. The germline CDR1 and CDR2 sequences are MNHEY and SVGAGI. V shed 5 bases, J shed 1 base, and the junction held 4 bases outside the gene matches.

The chain links TRBV7-2 to TRBJ2-7; D is perhaps TRBD1 (5 bases). Germline CDR1 and CDR2: SGHTA and FQGNSA. V was cut by 3 bases and J by 7 bases, with 13 bases left in between. CDR3 size: 13 residues. CDR3 residues: CASSFGQGLEQYF. CDR3 sequence (DNA): TGTGCCAGCAGCTTTGGTCAGGGCTTAGAGCAGTACTTC.

The table lists this clonotype with a few counts. At one of its ends the junction is not consistent with the germline gene, which may arise from a read error. The genes are TRBV7-2 and TRBJ1-6; D possibly corresponds to TRBD1 (5 bases). The CDR3 extends over 17 amino acids. CDR1 and CDR2 (germline): SGHTA, FQGNSA. CDR3 DNA sequence: TGCGCCAGCAGCCAAGACGGTCGCAGGGTAGGAGATTCACCCCTCCACTTT. It codes for CASSQDGRRVGDSPLHF.

In its sample, this clonotype was seen a few times. The gene calls are TRBV28 and TRBJ1-2; D not certain. This CDR3 comprises 11 residues. CDR1 MDHEN and CDR2 SYDVKM come from the germline V gene. V gave up 6 bases and J gave up 5 bases, with 7 bases separating them. In DNA, the CDR3 is TGTGCCAGCAGGCATCAATATGGCTACACCTTC. This gives the protein CASRHQYGYTF.

This clonotype was observed a few times. The V call is TRBV5-1, the J call TRBJ1-1; D not certain. With 4 bases removed from V and 5 bases from J, the gap between germline ends came to 21 bases. The CDR3 loop spans 16 amino acids. The germline CDR1 and CDR2 sequences are SGHRS and YFSETQ. Written as DNA, the CDR3 is TGCGCCAGCAGCCCACCCCGGGCCTCTCGGGATACTGAAGCTTTCTTT. Amino acid sequence: CASSPPRASRDTEAFF.

The rearrangement joins TRBV6-5 to TRBJ1-2; D ambiguous. The CDR3 has 13 amino acids. CDR1 and CDR2 from the germline V gene are MNHEY and SVGAGI. V was clipped by 2 bases and J by 6 bases, with 10 bases between them. The CDR3 loop is CASSYEARNGYTF. The CDR3 DNA is TGTGCCAGCAGTTACGAGGCTAGAAATGGCTACACCTTC.

The chain links TRBV11-2 to TRBJ1-1; D is uncertain. Germline V gene lookup returns CDR1 SGHAT and CDR2 FQNNGV. The CDR3 extends over 15 amino acids. V was trimmed by 5 bases and J by 4 bases, leaving 17 bases between them. The CDR3 region has the DNA TGTGCCAGCAGCCAAGTTAACAGCCGACGCACTGAAGCTTTCTTT. This encodes CASSQVNSRRTEAFF.

This clonotype was observed a few times. CDR3 loop: CATRQGEEYTEAFF. CDR3 nucleotide sequence: TGTGCCACCCGACAGGGGGAGGAGTACACTGAAGCTTTCTTT. The chain couples TRBV15 to TRBJ1-1; 9 nucleotides line up with TRBD1. CDR1 and CDR2 from the germline V gene are LNHNV and YYDKDF (reference sequence). With V trimmed by 8 bases and J by 3 bases, 7 bases remained unmatched. CDR3 length: 14 amino acids.